This T cell receptor beta chain originates from a study of T cell responses to AZD1222 COVID-19 vaccine. Repertoires were generated with immunoSEQ multiplex PCR, while TCRdb's copy carries only in-frame clones and drops some. In the table there are roughly 190,000 clones, approximately 95% of which are singletons. Germline V gene lookup returns CDR1 SGHKS and CDR2 YYEKEE (reference sequence). Trimming removed 2 bases from V and 4 bases from J; junction bases left unmatched: 5. The length of the CDR3 is 15 residues. Sequenced material: peripheral blood, taken on day 0 of AZD1222 vaccination. The TCR was taken from an adult in good health. This sequence joins TRBV5-5 and TRBJ2-7, with TRBD2 identical over 11 bases. The CDR3 DNA follows: TGTGCCAGCAGCTTACTAGCGGGAGCCGGATACGAGCAGTACTTC. This gives the protein CASSLLAGAGYEQYF.